This passage covers 7 T cell receptor beta chains from one sample sequenced in a study of CD8+ T cells in alopecia areata. Extracted RNA was reverse transcribed into cDNA, the sequencing template. The method was immunoSEQ multiplex PCR; TCRdb's version includes in-frame clones alone and lacks a portion of them. The sample presents about 120,000 clones, none singletons. Sequences were obtained from lesional skin. Source of these receptors: a C3H/HeJ mouse with alopecia areata. Mice of this strain are of MHC haplotype H2-k.

Of note for this clone: Mouse gene names apply. The CDR3 end falls 4 residues outside the read, so it is completed with the germline J gene. The chain carries TRBV1 and TRBJ2-3, with D maybe TRBD1 (6 bases). V was cut by 0 bases and J by 0 bases, with 13 bases left in between. CDR3 length: 17 residues. In germline, CDR1 is NSQYPW, CDR2 LRSPGD (reference sequence). Here the CDR3 reads CTCSADRTGRSAETLYF. The CDR3 DNA, read in part, is TGCACCTGCAGTGCAGATAGAACAGGGAGGAGTGCAGAA.

As regards this clone: Genes here carry mouse names. The sequenced fragment ends 4 residues before the CDR3 boundary, so the rest is inferred from the germline J gene. The chain joins TRBV13-3 to TRBJ2-5, with a possible D match to TRBD1 (6 bases). V was cut by 2 bases and J by 3 bases, with 13 bases left in between. The CDR3 is 15 residues long. Germline V gene sequence: CDR1 NNHDY, CDR2 SYVADS. The CDR3 bases that were read are TGTGCCAGCAGTGAGGCCGGGACAATACAAGAC. This sequence encodes CASSEAGTIQD. The full CDR3 is CASSEAGTIQDTQYF.

There are many counts of this clone. The protein listed by TCRdb differs at residue 13 from the translated DNA, so the DNA translation is shown. Gene names and germline match the mouse. The CDR3 is cut off 3 residues early in the read; its end comes from the germline J gene. The chain uses TRBV1 and TRBJ1-3, with 10 positions matching TRBD1. The CDR3 contains 16 residues. Germline V gene sequence: CDR1 NSQYPW, CDR2 LRSPGD (reference sequence). The V gene end was trimmed by 5 bases and the J gene end by 0 bases; junction bases not matched to a gene: 4. CDR3 protein: CTCSPRDRGSGNTLYF. The sequenced part of the CDR3 DNA is TGCACCTGCAGTCCCCGGGACAGGGGTTCTGGAAATACG. Looking up the rest from reference TRBV1 and TRBJ1-3 gives the full variable domain: VTLLEQNPRWRLVPRGQAVNLRCILKNSQYPWMSWYQQDLQKQLQWLFTLRSPGDKEVKSLPGADYLATRVTDTELRLQVANMSQGRTLYCTCSPRDRGSGNTLYFGEGSRLIVV.

In this sample, this clone turned up a few times. Gene names denote mouse genes. The CDR3 region is CASSIAWGERAEQFF. CDR3 DNA (partial): TGTGCCAGCAGTATAGCTTGGGGGGAGAGGGCT. V gene TRBV19 combines with J gene TRBJ2-1; the match to TRBD2 covers 7 bases. Read sequence stops 4 residues before the CDR3 end, and the germline J gene provides the missing end. The V gene's germline CDR1 is FNHDT and CDR2 SITEND (reference sequence). The CDR3 consists of 15 residues.

For this clone: Germline and genes here are mouse. The read ends 4 residues early relative to the CDR3; the germline J gene fills the gap. The chain has TRBV13-3 and TRBJ2-2; 7 bases map to TRBD2. The V gene's germline CDR1 is NNHDY and CDR2 SYVADS. There are 16 residues in the CDR3. Unmatched junction bases numbered 7, after V lost 1 base and J lost 4 bases. The CDR3 reads CASSDLDWTTTGQLYF. The sequenced part of the CDR3 DNA is TGTGCCAGCAGTGATTTGGACTGGACAACCACCGGG.

Comments on this clone: Gene names follow the mouse nomenclature. The sequenced CDR3 bases are TGTGCCAGCAGCCCAGGGGTCAGCAACGAA. Its protein product is CASSPGVSNE. The entire CDR3 is CASSPGVSNERLFF. The chain joins TRBV19 to TRBJ1-4; D might be TRBD1 (6 bases). Read data end 4 residues before the CDR3 end; the end is taken from the germline J gene. The V end was cut by 5 bases, the J end by 4 bases, with 12 bases between. The CDR3 spans 14 residues. Germline CDR1 and CDR2: FNHDT and SITEND (reference sequence).

This clone has a handful of counts. At residue 12, the TCRdb protein departs from the DNA translation, so the protein shown here was derived from the DNA itself. Gene names are the mouse ones. The CDR3 goes on 3 residues after the read ends, and that part is filled in from the germline J gene. The chain employs TRBV1 and TRBJ1-6; D remains ambiguous. TRBJ1-6 belongs to the ORF category, with a function that is uncertain. V was shortened by 3 bases and J by 0 bases, with 6 bases between the two germline ends. The CDR3 spans 15 residues. Germline V gives CDR1 NSQYPW, CDR2 LRSPGD (reference sequence). The covered CDR3 bases are TGCACCTGCAGTGCCAGCAATTCCTATAATTCGCCC. Protein product: CTCSASNSYNSP. The entire CDR3 protein reads CTCSASNSYNSPLYF.